One and the same sample provided the 9 T cell receptor beta chains below, sequenced in a study of T cells after yellow fever vaccination. From the 5' RACE reads, TCRdb called clonotypes with MiXCR, one entry per CDR3 protein. The table shows 450,000 to 600,000 distinct CDR3 sequences, with around 16% occurring only once. The starting material was PBMCs, obtained less than 6 days after the first yellow fever vaccination. These TCRs come from a young man who received the YFV17D yellow fever vaccine.

V usage is TRBV12-5 and J usage is TRBJ2-3; 7 positions agree with TRBD1. Germline trimming cut 1 base from V and 6 bases from J; bases unmatched to any gene: 16. This CDR3 has 18 residues. Germline-derived CDR1 and CDR2 are LGHNT and FRNRAP. The CDR3 is CASGLAGTAFLKRDTQYF. CDR3 sequence (DNA): TGTGCTAGTGGTTTGGCCGGGACAGCCTTTCTAAAGAGGGATACGCAGTATTTT.

This clonotype was found a few times. This chain links TRBV13 with TRBJ2-7; D gene ambiguous. Germline V gene lookup returns CDR1 PRHDT and CDR2 FYEKMQ (reference sequence). Trimming took 4 bases from V and 7 from J, leaving 11 bases between them. CDR3 length equals 12 residues. In DNA, the CDR3 is TGTGCCAGCAGCTCACCCGCCCGGGAGCAGTACTTC. This gives the protein CASSSPAREQYF.

CDR3 in amino acids: CASAEQRNEQFF. CDR3 DNA sequence: TGTGCCAGCGCGGAGCAGAGGAATGAGCAGTTCTTC. The rearrangement uses TRBV28 and TRBJ2-1, with D unclear. The CDR3 is 12 residues long. The germline CDR1 and CDR2 sequences are MDHEN and SYDVKM. V was pared by 8 bases and J by 7 bases, with 12 bases between.

This clonotype was seen more than once but under ten times. The chain couples TRBV20-1 to TRBJ1-5; D ambiguous. The CDR3 is 14 amino acids. Germline V gene sequence: CDR1 DFQATT, CDR2 SNEGSKA (reference sequence). Trimming pared 2 bases from V and 2 bases from J, leaving 10 bases between. In DNA form, the CDR3 reads TGCAGTGCTAGACGGCCTTCTGGCAATCAGCCCCAGCATTTT. This encodes CSARRPSGNQPQHF.

The chain combines TRBV4-1 with TRBJ1-2; no definite D call. This CDR3 spans 15 amino acids. V was clipped by 0 bases and J by 3 bases, with 11 bases between them. Germline values: CDR1 MGHRA, CDR2 YSYEKL. CDR3 in amino acids: CASSQDWAEDYGYTF. The CDR3 DNA sequence: TGCGCCAGCAGCCAAGATTGGGCAGAGGACTATGGCTACACCTTC.

This chain links TRBV7-6 with TRBJ1-1; 7 bases fit TRBD1. The CDR3 runs to 16 residues. V shed 1 base, J shed 3 bases, and the junction held 8 bases outside the gene matches. Germline loops: CDR1 SGHVS, CDR2 FNYEAQ. CDR3 residues: CASSLDLQGKDTEAFF. CDR3 DNA sequence: TGTGCCAGCAGCTTAGATCTACAGGGGAAGGACACTGAAGCTTTCTTT.

The genes are TRBV7-2 and TRBJ2-7, with a tentative D call TRBD2 (6 bases). V was shortened by 5 bases and J by 3 bases, with 17 bases between the two germline ends. CDR3 length: 15 amino acids. The germline CDR1 and CDR2 sequences are SGHTA and FQGNSA. CDR3 DNA: TGTGCCAGCAGCCCAGTTAGCGGACAATTCTACGAGCAGTACTTC. Translation gives CASSPVSGQFYEQYF.

In this sample, this clonotype turned up a few times. V and J are TRBV12-3 or TRBV12-4 and TRBJ2-7; TRBD2 aligns across 10 bases. The CDR3 loop spans 15 amino acids. Trimming removed 2 bases from V and 0 bases from J; junction bases left unmatched: 1. CDR3 sequence: CASSLTSGDSYEQYF. The CDR3 DNA reads TGTGCCAGCAGTTTAACTAGCGGGGACTCCTACGAGCAGTACTTC.

This clonotype was found many times. The J gene is TRBJ2-7, the V gene TRBV18; D is uncertain. The CDR3 is made up of 13 amino acids. Trimming cost V 8 bases and J 1 base, with 12 bases left between them. Germline V gene lookup returns CDR1 KGHSH and CDR2 LQKENI. CDR3 nucleotide sequence: TGTGCCAGCAGCCCCCCGGGTTCCTACGAGCAGTACTTC. Protein: CASSPPGSYEQYF.